This TCR beta chain was captured by sequencing in a study of blood T cell repertoires in COVID-19. For the study at large: Italy, Spain and the United States were the sources of the convalescent and acute COVID-19 samples. T cells, B-cell-depleted T cells, or PBMCs provided the cDNA or gDNA that served as material.

Original processing notes: Amplified reference gene primers provided the basis for estimating nucleated cell counts. Sequencing was performed with immunoSEQ multiplex PCR; in TCRdb, only in-frame clones are kept and a portion is missing. Clone size and the V and J calls come from that table; the DNA yielded D and trimming. The sample consists of about 330,000 clones, 89% of them appearing once. In its sample, this clone was seen once. The clonotype was recovered from a man between 18 and 35 years old who had recovered from COVID-19. The specimen was peripheral blood.

CDR3 region: CASTQYTEAFF. In DNA, the CDR3 is TGTGCCAGCACACAGTACACTGAAGCTTTCTTT. The chain combines TRBV2 with TRBJ1-1; no reliable D call. This CDR3 has 11 residues. Per the germline V gene, CDR1 is SNHLY and CDR2 is FYNNEI. V was shortened by 7 bases and J by 3 bases, with 6 bases between the two germline ends.